This T cell receptor (beta chain) was identified during a study of T cell responses to AZD1222 COVID-19 vaccine (dated by TCRdb to about 2021). Regarding the complete study: AZD1222 recipients given second doses at about 4 weeks or at about 12 weeks were pooled, since spike-specific TCR depth and breadth were not found to differ between the two schedules. A total of 233 trial participants underwent TCR sequencing, of whom roughly 210 had received two doses of AZD1222 and about 25 had received two doses of the MenACWY control vaccine. Trial participants were enrolled by age into 18-55, 56-69 and 70-plus year subgroups, with about 150, 28 and 57 TCR-sequenced participants respectively. Points the paper makes about the study in general: Vaccine-associated CD4 TCRs spanned the whole spike protein, with dominant responses in regions 160-218 and 743-854. After two AZD1222 doses, spike-specific TCR breadth and depth were significantly higher than at day 0 and than in MenACWY recipients. In the small 56-69-year group, the increase in depth fell short of significance, most likely because of low power. Only five to seven AZD1222 recipients were SARS-CoV-2 seropositive at baseline, limiting conclusions about previously exposed vaccinees. Participants were mostly white British, with more females than males. The authors suggested clonal diversity may have been underestimated. Because no day 14 peak-response samples were available, the repertoires could be characterized only after the peak T cell response. Epitopes outside the regions mutated in the B.1.351 and B.1.1.7 variants were reportedly recognized by nearly half of the unique spike-specific TCRs.

The CDR3 regions of human TCRbeta chains were subjected to immunosequencing. Per the original workflow: TCRs in the repertoires were matched against a reference library of SARS-CoV-2-specific TCRs that had been generated with the MIRA antigen-specificity platform. Breadth meant the fraction of unique TCRs that were SARS-CoV-2-associated, whereas depth meant the fraction of total T cells that were SARS-CoV-2-associated. Using the MIRA data, each spike-specific TCR was assigned both to the spike region to which the TCR was reactive and to a CD4 or CD8 class. Log10-transformed breadth and depth values were compared by one-way ANOVA with Sidak's multiple comparisons tests. TCRdb limited this immuneACCESS table to in-frame rearrangements with V and J called. A share of clones is missing; checked studies link under half to unresolved V genes, and the rest is unexplained. V, J and clone size derive from that table, while D and trimming were established from the DNA sequence. Counted in this sample were 92,000 or so clones; 90% of them appeared once. The ten largest make up approximately 27% of the sample.

The label giving this sample's time point can be read as: baseline before first vaccination. Vaccinee samples were obtained from the UK trials COV001 and COV002, which included a single-blind randomized controlled phase 2/3 trial of AZD1222 (ChAdOx1 nCoV-19) in healthy adults. For TCRbeta chain sequencing, PBMC samples from trial participants were taken at day 0 and at day 28 after the second dose. CDR1 and CDR2 are read off the germline V gene as SGHRS and YFSETQ. The CDR3 has 16 amino acids, counting the end cysteine and phenylalanine. The CDR3 DNA has 48 bases and is translated from base 1. At the junction V is shortened by 1 base and J by 0 bases, with 12 bases in between. As concerns this clone: This clone's antigen is unknown. One base away there is no much larger clone; base qualities are not given.

Material: peripheral blood, obtained on day 0 of AZD1222 vaccination. The chain employs TRBV5-1 and TRBJ2-3; a weak D assignment points to TRBD2 (6 bases agree). This sequence originates from an adult in good health. The nucleotide sequence is given as TGCGCCAGCAGCTTGTCGAATAGCGGAAGCACAGATACGCAGTATTTT. Protein translation: CASSLSNSGSTDTQYF. Reference TRBV5-1 and TRBJ2-3 proteins supply the regions before and after the CDR3; the full variable domain is: KAGVTQTPRYLIKTRGQQVTLSCSPISGHRSVSWYQQTPGQGLQFLFEYFSETQRNKGNFPGRFSGRQFSNSRSEMNVSTLELGDSALYLCASSLSNSGSTDTQYFGPGTRLTVL.